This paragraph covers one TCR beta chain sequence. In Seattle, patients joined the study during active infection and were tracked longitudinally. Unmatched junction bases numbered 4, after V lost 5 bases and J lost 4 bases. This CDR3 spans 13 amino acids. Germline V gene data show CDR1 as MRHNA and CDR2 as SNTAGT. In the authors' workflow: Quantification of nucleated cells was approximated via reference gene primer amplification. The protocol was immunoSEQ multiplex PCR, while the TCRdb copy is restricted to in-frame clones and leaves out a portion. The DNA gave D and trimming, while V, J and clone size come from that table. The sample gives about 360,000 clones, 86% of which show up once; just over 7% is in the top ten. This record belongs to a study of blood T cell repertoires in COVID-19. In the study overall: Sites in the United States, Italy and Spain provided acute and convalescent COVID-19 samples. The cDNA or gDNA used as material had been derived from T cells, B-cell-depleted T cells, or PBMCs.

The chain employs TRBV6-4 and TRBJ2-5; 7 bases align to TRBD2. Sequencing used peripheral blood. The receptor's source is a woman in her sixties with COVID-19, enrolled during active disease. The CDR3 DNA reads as TGTGCCAGCAGTCTAGCGGCGGGAGAGACCCAGTACTTC. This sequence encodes CASSLAAGETQYF.